This T cell receptor (beta chain) appears in the sequencing data of a study of identical twins (dated by TCRdb to between 2015 and 2016). Context from the whole study: TCR alpha and beta repertoires from monozygotic twins, unrelated adults of various ages and cord blood were deep-sequenced to test whether fetal clonotypes persist. To rule out contamination, replicate twin experiments were performed at different times with different library preparation protocols.

All donors were healthy Caucasians. Three unrelated non-twin adults were additionally sequenced: a male aged 18 to 30, a male aged 50 to 60 and a female aged 50 to 60. Using Miltenyi CD45RO+ enrichment and human naive T-cell isolation kits, memory (CD45RO+) and naive T cells were isolated from PBMC. Library preparation employed 5' RACE. Sequenced using an Illumina HiSeq 2000. A universal primer binding site was introduced by template switching, and a unique molecular identifier was present in the final cDNA, enabling accurate counting of TCR cDNA molecules. Specific primers in the conserved constant-segment region were used to synthesize first-strand cDNA for TCR alpha and beta chains. To control for contamination, each cDNA library was double barcoded with a SMART-Mk sample barcode plus Illumina barcodes. TruSeq adapter sequences, together with Illumina sample barcodes, were added in two successive PCR steps. The TCR alpha and beta cDNA libraries were sequenced on the Illumina HiSeq platform using custom primers. Per the original workflow: Raw reads were processed with MiGEC to extract unique molecular identifiers, and MiXCR was used to determine CDR3 positions. Recombination models were inferred per individual with the repgenHMM and IGoR tools using an EM algorithm. The analysis of shared clonotypes was done with the tcR package in R, with sharing normalized by the product of cloneset sizes. To study raw recombination without the effects of thymic and clonal selection, out-of-frame nonproductive sequences were analyzed. The public reads were run again by TCRdb, first through fastp at Q25 and then through MiXCR, and only productive beta chains were kept. Each CDR3 protein gets just one entry, which takes the most common genes and DNA from the rows behind it. TCRdb, rather than the study authors, made the V and J calls. Across this sample there are roughly 710,000 distinct CDR3 sequences, with less than 7% seen only once. The ten largest clonotypes hold roughly 1.6% of the sample.

V is reduced by 6 bases and J by 9 bases, leaving a spacing of 18 bases between them. The CDR3, cysteine through phenylalanine, is 14 amino acids long. Just the 42-base CDR3 DNA is kept, in frame starting at base 1. Sequences MDHEN (CDR1) and SYDVKM (CDR2) are obtained from the germline V gene. What the authors observed across the whole study: Fewer insertions were carried by abundant cord blood beta clonotypes, a similar but weaker trend appeared in young adult naive repertoires, and no such trend appeared in memory repertoires. Out-of-frame TCR alpha sharing in monozygotic twins was systematically underestimated by recombination models, whereas sharing between unrelated individuals was in agreement with the recombination models. A weaker excess of twin sharing was found in beta out-of-frame sequences because the signal-to-noise ratio was lowered by fewer shared sequences. Zero-insertion analyses could be partly confounded by invariant T cells such as MAIT and iNKT, although diverse VJ usage argued against such confounding for most clonotypes. Conclusions relied on cross-sectional statistical analysis, since the same donors could not be followed over many years. Compared with coincidental sharing between unrelated individuals, an excess of low generation-probability sequences was observed among out-of-frame TCR alpha sequences shared between twins.

This clonotype showed up many times. Its antigen is not yet known. Nothing much larger sits one base from this clone, and base qualities are not available. Rearrangement joined TRBV28 to TRBJ1-5; the D gene is possibly TRBD1, with 6 bases matching. The TCR comes from a man aged 18 to 29 in good health. Sequenced: naive T cells sorted from blood. The cell subset or site label corresponds to: cells isolated with a human naive T-cell isolation kit. The DNA reads as follows: TGTGCCAGCAGGGACCGAGGGGGATTGGGGCCCCAGCATTTT. It codes for CASRDRGGLGPQHF.